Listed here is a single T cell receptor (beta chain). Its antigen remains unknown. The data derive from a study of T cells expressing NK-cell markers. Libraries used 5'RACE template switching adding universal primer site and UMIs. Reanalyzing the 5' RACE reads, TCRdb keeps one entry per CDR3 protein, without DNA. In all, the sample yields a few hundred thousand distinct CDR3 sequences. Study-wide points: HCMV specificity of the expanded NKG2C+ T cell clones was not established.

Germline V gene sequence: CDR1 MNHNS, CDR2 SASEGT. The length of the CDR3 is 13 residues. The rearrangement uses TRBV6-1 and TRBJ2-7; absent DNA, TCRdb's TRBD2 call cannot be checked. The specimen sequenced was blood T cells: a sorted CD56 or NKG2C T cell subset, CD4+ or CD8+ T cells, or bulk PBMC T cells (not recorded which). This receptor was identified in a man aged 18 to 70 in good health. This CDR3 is CASNRLAGYEQYF.